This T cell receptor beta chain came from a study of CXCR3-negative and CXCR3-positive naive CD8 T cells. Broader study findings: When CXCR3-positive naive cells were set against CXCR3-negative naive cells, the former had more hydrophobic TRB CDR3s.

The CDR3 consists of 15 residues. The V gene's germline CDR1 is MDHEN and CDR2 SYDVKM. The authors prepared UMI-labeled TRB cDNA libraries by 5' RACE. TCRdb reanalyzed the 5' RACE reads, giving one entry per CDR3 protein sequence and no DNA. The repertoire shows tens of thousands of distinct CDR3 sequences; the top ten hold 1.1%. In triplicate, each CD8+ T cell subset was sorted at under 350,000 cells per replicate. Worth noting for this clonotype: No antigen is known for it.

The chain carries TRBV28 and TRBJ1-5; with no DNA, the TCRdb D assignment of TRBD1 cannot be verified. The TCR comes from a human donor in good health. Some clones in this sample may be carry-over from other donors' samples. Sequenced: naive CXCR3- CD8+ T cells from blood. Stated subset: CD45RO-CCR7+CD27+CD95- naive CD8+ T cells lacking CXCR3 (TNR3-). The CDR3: CASSFWMEGDQPQHF.